This T cell receptor (beta chain) was identified in a study of shared clonotypes between healthy human individuals. From germline, CDR1 is SGDLS and CDR2 YYNGEE. V was cut by 6 bases and J by 8 bases, with 2 bases left in between. This CDR3 has 9 residues. The assay was immunoSEQ multiplex PCR, and TCRdb's table has in-frame clones only and misses some. The sample records just over 2,000,000 clones, 85% to 95% being singletons. The receptor's source is a man younger than 35 in good health. The chain combines TRBV9 with TRBJ1-4, with unresolved D. Sequencing used naive CD4+ T cells sorted from blood. The subset was: CD45RA+ positively selected. CDR3 bases: TGTGCCAGCAAGGAAAAACTGTTTTTT. It encodes CASKEKLFF.